This entry is about one T cell receptor beta chain. Some clones are missing from TCRdb's copy, which holds only in-frame ones; the method was immunoSEQ multiplex PCR. Altogether about 61,000 clones are present, approximately 87% being singletons, with the ten largest covering roughly 5.2%. This specimen comes from a study of technical replicates of blood from a few donors. CDR3 length equals 13 residues. Germline V lookup: CDR1 SGHNT, CDR2 YENEEA. The germline V and J ends were trimmed by 1 base and 1 base, with 2 bases remaining between them. The genes are TRBV11-3 and TRBJ2-1, with D hard to call. The clonotype comes from a human donor in good health. Some clones in this sample may be carry-over from other donors' samples. The sample was PBMCs. This CDR3 reads CASSLVSYNEQFF. DNA for the CDR3: TGTGCCAGCAGCTTAGTATCCTACAATGAGCAGTTCTTC.